The source of this TCR beta chain is a study of control samples from healthy donors and cancer patients. Produced via immunoSEQ multiplex PCR; TCRdb's table is partial and in-frame only. The table records 95,000 to 150,000 clones, 80% to 95% of them present only once. CDR3 length: 16 amino acids. CDR1 SNHLY and CDR2 FYNNEI come from the germline V gene. V lost 5 bases to trimming and J lost 7 bases, with 18 bases between them. The origin of this receptor is a man aged 80 or over with head and neck cancer. Sequencing was performed on PBMCs. The chain joins TRBV2 to TRBJ1-6; perhaps TRBD1 as D (5 bases). CDR3 amino acids: CASSNILQGENSPLHF. The CDR3 coding sequence is TGTGCCAGCAGTAATATCCTCCAAGGGGAGAATTCACCCCTCCACTTT.